This TCR beta chain was recovered during a study of blood T cell repertoires in COVID-19 (dated by TCRdb to the early 2020s). Turning to the overall study: The collaborator samples originated in the United States, Italy and Spain and spanned the acute and convalescent phases of COVID-19. Where available, HLA class I and class II types were taken from metadata supplied by the sample provider and were not determined by assay-based typing. The prospective study material was composed of cDNA or gDNA derived from T cells, B-cell-depleted T cells, or PBMCs. The repertoires were released in a freely available public database intended as a resource for research on the immune response to SARS-CoV-2. Sample metadata almost always included a de-identified subject ID, COVID-19 status, age in years and sex. The dataset comprised deeply sampled blood TCRbeta repertoires from subjects exposed to, actively infected with, or recovered from COVID-19. Samples were obtained from the ongoing ImmuneRACE study (first 160 participants) and from over 1,000 subjects provided by 6 global collaborators.

Worth noting for this clone: This receptor's antigen is unknown. Base qualities are not recorded, but no much larger clone differs from it by a single base.

Whole blood was collected in K2EDTA tubes by collaborating institutions according to the institutions' own protocols. For TCRbeta analysis, collaborators shipped samples as frozen whole blood, isolated PBMCs, or DNA extracted from either of those sample types. The germline V gene yields SQVTM for CDR1 and ANQGSEA for CDR2. Reading from cysteine to phenylalanine, the CDR3 counts 11 amino acids. Just the 33-base CDR3 DNA is kept, in frame starting at base 1. V is clipped by 8 bases and J by 2 bases, and the sequence between their germline boundaries is 7 bases long. What the work shows at the level of the full study, not this receptor alone: How much clinical and demographic metadata was included differed by source and by participant, and the metadata was provided uncurated.

TCRbeta CDR3 regions were amplified from genomic DNA by means of the immunoSEQ Assay, a bias-controlled multiplex PCR. In the original analysis: The number of nucleated cells in each sample was estimated by amplification of reference gene primers within the assay. To quantify the absolute abundance of each unique TCRbeta CDR3 rearrangement, sequence reads were collapsed and filtered. For each sample, productive Simpson clonality was calculated by taking the square root of Simpson's diversity index across productive rearrangements. TCRdb stores this immuneACCESS table with in-frame sequences only. Part of the clones is absent; in the studies checked, under half of the shortfall reflects unresolved V genes, and no reason is known for the rest. The D gene and trimming were derived from the DNA, and the V and J assignments and clone size from that table. For this sample there are some 220,000 clones; over 60% appear just once. Together, the top ten hold 7% to 8.5% of the sample.

The sequenced sample was peripheral blood. The sequence derives from an older woman with acute or convalescent COVID-19. Here the chain combines TRBV29-1 and TRBJ2-1, with TRBD2 as a weak D call on 5 bases. CDR3 reads: CSWRTYNEQFF. DNA sequence: TGCAGCTGGAGGACCTACAATGAGCAGTTCTTC.